This section outlines one T cell receptor (beta chain) sequence together with its context. Its antigen remains unidentified. Using immunoSEQ multiplex PCR, the repertoire was profiled, and TCRdb retains in-frame clones only, with some absent. The sample shows around 1,900,000 clones, around 93% of them seen only once. Positive CCR7 selection of CD45RO-negative cells yielded the naive CD8 cells, and terminally differentiated effector memory CD45RA+ cells were excluded. Germline CDR1 SGHTA, CDR2 FQGNSA. The V gene lost 4 bases and the J gene lost 3 bases, with 15 bases spanning the gap. CDR3 length equals 15 residues. This specimen comes from a study of shared clonotypes between healthy human individuals. General study findings and limits: Limitation of the genetic and exposure-history diversity represented came from the few donors. Among donors, sharing of clonotypes was expected to be affected by sequencing depth. Naive subsets usually exceeded memory subsets in estimated richness.

Sequenced: naive CD8+ T cells from PBMCs. The chain joins TRBV7-2 to TRBJ1-1; D is unresolved. The clonotype comes from a man in his late teens or twenties in good health. Some clones in this sample may be carry-over from other donors' samples. CDR3 protein: CASSSRDRPYTEAFF. The CDR3 coding sequence is TGTGCCAGCAGCTCGAGGGATAGGCCATACACTGAAGCTTTCTTT.